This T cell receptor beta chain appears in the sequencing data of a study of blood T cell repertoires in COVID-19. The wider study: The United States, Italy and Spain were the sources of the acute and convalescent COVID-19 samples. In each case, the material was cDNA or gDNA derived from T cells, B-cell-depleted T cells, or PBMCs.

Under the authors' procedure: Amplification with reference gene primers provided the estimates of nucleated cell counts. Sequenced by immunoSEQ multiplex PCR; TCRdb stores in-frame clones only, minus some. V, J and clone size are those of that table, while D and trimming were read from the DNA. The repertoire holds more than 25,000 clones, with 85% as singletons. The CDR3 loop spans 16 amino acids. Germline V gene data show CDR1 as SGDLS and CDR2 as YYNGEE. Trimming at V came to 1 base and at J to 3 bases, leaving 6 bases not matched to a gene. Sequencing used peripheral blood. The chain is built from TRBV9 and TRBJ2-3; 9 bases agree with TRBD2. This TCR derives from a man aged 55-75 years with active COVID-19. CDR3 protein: CASSVTSGLLTDTQYF. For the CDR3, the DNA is TGTGCCAGCAGCGTAACTAGCGGGCTCCTTACAGATACGCAGTATTTT.